This TCR beta chain was sequenced in a study of CD8+CD57+ T cells in acquired aplastic anemia. Genomic DNA templated the TCR beta VDJ and CDR3 profiling. Each CDR3 protein is one row after TCRdb ran MiXCR on the reads. The sample shows about 190,000 distinct CDR3 sequences, roughly 56% of them seen only once. Worth noting for this clonotype: The junction does not match germline at one end; this may be a read error.

The CDR3 spans 16 residues. Germline-derived CDR1 and CDR2 are SNHLY and FYNNEI. The chain has TRBV2 and TRBJ2-7, with 8 positions matching TRBD2. The sequence derives from a human donor in good health, serving as a control. The sample taken for sequencing was sorted CD4+, CD8+, or CD8+CD57+ T cells (not recorded which) from PBMCs. In DNA, the CDR3 is TGTGCCAGCAGTGAATCCTTAGCGGGGAGACTCTACGAGCAGTGCTTC. Amino acids: CASSESLAGRLYEQCF.